This TCR beta chain was retrieved from a study of PD-1 blockade in classical Hodgkin lymphoma. Study as a whole: Nivolumab 3 mg/kg was given intravenously every 2 weeks.

The length of the CDR3 is 15 residues. CDR1 is MDHEN, CDR2 SYDVKM, per germline. V was trimmed by 6 bases and J by 9 bases, leaving 21 bases between them. About this clone itself: What it binds is not known.

Repertoires were generated with immunoSEQ multiplex PCR, while TCRdb's copy carries only in-frame clones and drops some. The repertoire holds fewer than 15,000 clones, with around 86% as singletons. Each patient experienced a relapse that followed autologous stem cell transplantation, and brentuximab vedotin exposure varied. Each best response was a complete response, a partial response or progressive disease. General observations from the study: Relapsed/refractory patients reportedly had lower baseline diversity than newly diagnosed patients. Patients who began taking nivolumab under 1 year after ASCT were left out.

The sequence derives from a human donor with classical Hodgkin lymphoma. This sequence joins TRBV28 and TRBJ1-5; D uncertain. The starting material was peripheral blood mononuclear cells (PBMCs), obtained at baseline. The CDR3 bases are TGTGCCAGCAGGGGCCCGGACGGGCCGCCGGCGCCCCAGCATTTT. This sequence encodes CASRGPDGPPAPQHF.